This T cell receptor beta chain was observed in a study of beta chain features in type 1 diabetes. About the research overall: Patients did not differ from healthy donors in age, gender or cell yield. The number of sorted cells examined across all samples was roughly 100,000,000.

What was sequenced were expressed TCRB transcripts, since all of the isolated RNA had been reverse transcribed. The study sequenced naive, central memory and regulatory T cell samples to an average of about 3.57 million reads. Here immunoSEQ multiplex PCR was the method, and the copy in TCRdb shows in-frame clones only, minus some. The profile shows around 280,000 clones, under 8.5% of them singletons. The table lists this clone with a few counts. Sequenced input: central memory CD4+ T cells from blood. This receptor was taken from a woman younger than 35 in good health.

This chain's CDR3 is CSVEVGTGDYEQYF. CDR3 DNA: TGCAGCGTTGAAGTAGGTACAGGGGACTACGAGCAGTACTTC. This chain joins TRBV29-1 and TRBJ2-7; 7 bases match TRBD1. With V trimmed by 1 base and J by 3 bases, 6 bases remained unmatched. Germline CDR1 SQVTM, CDR2 ANQGSEA. This CDR3 has 14 amino acids.